Included here is one TCR beta chain sequence, with context. The sample comes from a study of type 1 regulatory T cells. Study-wide context: This in vitro CD4 product, T-allo10, is enriched for Tr1 cells and alloantigen-specific.

CDR1 and CDR2 from the germline V gene are SGHTA and FQGNSA. V gave up 1 base and J gave up 9 bases, with 11 bases separating them. The CDR3 is 13 amino acids. TCRdb processed the reads anew with MiXCR; each CDR3 protein has one entry. The table includes approximately 97,000 distinct CDR3 sequences, 30% to 35% detected once. Material for sequencing was CD4+ T cells, either the whole sample or a sorted fraction (not recorded which). This sequence was found in a human donor in good health. The chain employs TRBV7-2 and TRBJ2-3; D assignment may be TRBD1 or TRBD2 (5 bases each). This CDR3 is CASSLEGRDTQYF. Here the CDR3 DNA reads TGTGCCAGCAGCTTAGAGGGTCGGGACACGCAGTATTTT. The whole variable domain, filled in from reference TRBV7-2 and TRBJ2-3, reads GAGVSQSPSNKVTEKGKDVELRCDPISGHTALYWYRQSLGQGLEFLIYFQGNSAPDKSGLPSDRFSAERTGGSVSTLTIQRTQQEDSAVYLCASSLEGRDTQYFGPGTRLTVL.